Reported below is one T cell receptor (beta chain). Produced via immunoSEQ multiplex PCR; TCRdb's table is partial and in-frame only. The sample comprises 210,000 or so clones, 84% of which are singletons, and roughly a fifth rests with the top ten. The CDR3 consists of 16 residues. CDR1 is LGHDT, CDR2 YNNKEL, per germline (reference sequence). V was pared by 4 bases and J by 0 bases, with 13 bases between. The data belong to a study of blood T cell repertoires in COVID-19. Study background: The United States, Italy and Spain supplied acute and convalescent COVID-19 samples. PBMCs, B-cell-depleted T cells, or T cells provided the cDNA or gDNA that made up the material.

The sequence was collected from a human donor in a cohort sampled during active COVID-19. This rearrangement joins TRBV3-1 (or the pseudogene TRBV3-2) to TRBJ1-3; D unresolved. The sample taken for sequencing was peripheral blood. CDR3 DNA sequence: TGTGCCAGCAGCCGTCCGGGGTGGGGCTCTGGAAACACCATATATTTT. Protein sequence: CASSRPGWGSGNTIYF.